This passage covers 29 T cell receptor beta chains from one sample sequenced in a study of Ad26.COV2.S vaccination and SARS-CoV-2 variants. The data were produced by immunoSEQ multiplex PCR, yet TCRdb's version contains in-frame clones alone and is incomplete. Of tens of thousands of clones listed, around 83% are singletons. Sequenced material: peripheral blood, taken after recovery from COVID-19. The receptors were sampled from a human donor who had recovered from COVID-19.

CDR3 protein: CASSLGGVSEAFF. The CDR3, as DNA: TGTGCCAGCAGTTTAGGGGGGGTGTCTGAAGCTTTCTTT. This chain links TRBV27 with TRBJ1-1; D possibly corresponds to TRBD1 (5 bases). Trimming left V 2 bases short and J 6 bases short, with 10 bases between. Germline CDR1 is MNHEY and CDR2 is SMNVEV (reference sequence). CDR3 size: 13 residues.

The genes are TRBV6-5 and TRBJ1-3; no clear D gene. The germline V and J ends were trimmed by 6 bases and 4 bases, with 13 bases remaining between them. The germline V gene has CDR1 MNHEY and CDR2 SVGAGI. The CDR3 length is 14 residues. The CDR3 protein is CASSLNGGGNTIYF. CDR3 bases: TGTGCCAGCAGCCTCAACGGAGGAGGAAACACCATATATTTT.

The CDR3 nucleotides are TGTGCCAGCAGCTTTGGAATTTACGAGCAGTACTTC. This encodes CASSFGIYEQYF. The J gene is TRBJ2-7, the V gene TRBV5-6; D call uncertain. Germline V gene sequence: CDR1 SGHDT, CDR2 YYEEEE. This CDR3 contains 12 residues. The V end was cut by 2 bases, the J end by 4 bases, with 7 bases between.

Points on this clone: This may come from a read error, since a much larger clone is one base off. Additional DNA sequences in this sample encode the identical CDR3. The chain recombines TRBV12-3 or TRBV12-4 with TRBJ1-1; tentative D call: TRBD1 (5 bases). The CDR3 covers 13 residues. Trimming left V 2 bases short and J 1 base short, with 5 bases between. The CDR3 loop is CASSLTGNTEAFF. The CDR3 DNA follows: TGTGCCAGCAGTTTAACAGGGAACACTGAAGCTTTCTTT.

A few counts support this clone. The genes are TRBV6-1 and TRBJ1-2; the D is unclear. Germline-derived CDR1 and CDR2 are MNHNS and SASEGT. V was trimmed by 2 bases and J by 2 bases, leaving 21 bases between them. CDR3 length: 18 residues. The CDR3 is CASSEPHGFGNGNYGYTF. The CDR3 DNA follows: TGTGCCAGCAGTGAACCGCACGGATTTGGGAATGGAAACTATGGCTACACCTTC.

J is TRBJ1-4 and V is TRBV30; 7 nucleotides align to TRBD1. This CDR3 is built from 14 residues. After removal of 4 bases from V and 6 bases from J, the junction contained 8 bases not matched to a gene. In germline, CDR1 is GTSNPN, CDR2 SVGIG (reference sequence). The CDR3 sequence is CAWTPQGYDEKLFF. CDR3 DNA sequence: TGTGCCTGGACACCACAGGGGTATGATGAAAAACTGTTTTTT.

The chain employs TRBV7-9 and TRBJ2-2, with a tentative D call TRBD2 (5 bases). CDR1 is SEHNR, CDR2 FQNEAQ, per germline (reference sequence). The CDR3 is made up of 15 amino acids. V was pared by 2 bases and J by 1 base, with 8 bases between. The chain's CDR3 is CASSLLSGNTGELFF. The CDR3 DNA is TGTGCCAGCAGCTTATTAAGCGGGAACACCGGGGAGCTGTTTTTT.

V usage is TRBV7-9 and J usage is TRBJ2-1; the match to TRBD2 covers 13 bases. Germline CDR1 SEHNR, CDR2 FQNEAQ (reference sequence). The CDR3 contains 17 residues. V was clipped by 2 bases and J by 7 bases; unmatched bases: 8. The CDR3 DNA sequence: TGTGCCAGCAGCTTAAATCAGGGACTAGCGGGGAGGAATGAGCAGTTCTTC. Translated, it gives CASSLNQGLAGRNEQFF.

V and J are TRBV4-2 and TRBJ2-3, with D possibly TRBD2 on 5 matching bases. V lost 1 base and J 8 bases, leaving 13 bases between the germline ends. The germline gives CDR1 LGHNA, CDR2 YNFKEQ. This CDR3 spans 14 amino acids. The CDR3, as DNA: TGTGCCAGCAGCCAAGCTTCAGGAGCGGCTACGCAGTATTTT. Encoded protein: CASSQASGAATQYF.

V is TRBV12-5 and J is TRBJ2-7; D unclear. The germline gives CDR1 LGHNT, CDR2 FRNRAP. Trimming left V 4 bases short and J 3 bases short, with 13 bases between. The CDR3 covers 14 residues. The CDR3 loop reads CASGSPPHFYEQYF. For the CDR3, the DNA is TGTGCTAGTGGTTCCCCCCCCCATTTCTACGAGCAGTACTTC.

The chain recombines TRBV28 with TRBJ1-6, with D perhaps matching TRBD1 (5 bases). This CDR3 has 13 amino acids. From germline, CDR1 is MDHEN and CDR2 SYDVKM. Trimming cost V 6 bases and J 10 bases, with 13 bases left between them. CDR3: CASRVEGRSPLHF. The DNA of the CDR3 is TGTGCCAGCAGAGTAGAGGGGAGGTCACCCCTCCACTTT.

The chain joins TRBV6-6 to TRBJ1-2; a possible D gene is TRBD1 (5 bases). The germline V gene has CDR1 MNHNY and CDR2 SVGAGI (reference sequence). Trimming pared 2 bases from V and 0 bases from J, leaving 7 bases between. The CDR3 runs to 14 residues. DNA of the CDR3: TGTGCCAGCAGTTACGGACATTCTAACTATGGCTACACCTTC. This encodes CASSYGHSNYGYTF.

The genes are TRBV7-8 and TRBJ2-1; no reliable D call. CDR3 length: 13 amino acids. Germline CDR1 is SGHVS and CDR2 is FQNEAQ. Trimming left V 0 bases short and J 4 bases short, with 4 bases between. CDR3 sequence: CASSLAVYNEQFF. DNA for the CDR3: TGTGCCAGCAGCTTAGCGGTTTACAATGAGCAGTTCTTC.

The chain recombines TRBV12-5 with TRBJ2-5, with 10 positions matching TRBD2. The CDR3 runs 16 residues. Unmatched junction bases numbered 9, after V lost 7 bases and J lost 1 base. Germline V gives CDR1 LGHNT, CDR2 FRNRAP. CDR3 nucleotides: TGTGCTAGTGCCACCTCTAGCGGGGGCGCCCAAGAGACCCAGTACTTC. Amino acids: CASATSSGGAQETQYF. The full variable domain, with the rest looked up from reference TRBV12-5 and TRBJ2-5, is DARVTQTPRHKVTEMGQEVTMRCQPILGHNTVFWYRQTMMQGLELLAYFRNRAPLDDSGMPKDRFSAEMPDATLATLKIQPSEPRDSAVYFCASATSSGGAQETQYFGPGTRLLVL.

This sequence joins TRBV6-5 and TRBJ2-6, with D unresolved. Germline V gene sequence: CDR1 MNHEY, CDR2 SVGAGI. The CDR3 consists of 16 residues. V was clipped by 0 bases and J by 0 bases, with 6 bases between them. CDR3 DNA sequence: TGTGCCAGCAGTTACTCTGGATTCTCTGGGGCCAACGTCCTGACTTTC. Its protein product is CASSYSGFSGANVLTF.

The CDR3 sequence: CASSYGRPMNTEAFF. CDR3 in DNA: TGTGCCAGCAGTTACGGGCGCCCTATGAACACTGAAGCTTTCTTT. The chain uses TRBV6-5 and TRBJ1-1, with D unresolved. V lost 2 bases and J lost 0, with 10 bases in between. CDR3 length equals 15 residues. Germline CDR1 MNHEY, CDR2 SVGAGI.

The chain joins TRBV7-2 to TRBJ1-2; D remains unclear. The CDR3 covers 14 residues. Germline CDR1 reads SGHTA; CDR2 reads FQGNSA. V was trimmed by 4 bases and J by 4 bases, leaving 13 bases between them. CDR3 nucleotides: TGTGCCAGCAGCTCAGGACCTCCTGGCTATGGCTACACCTTC. Amino acid sequence: CASSSGPPGYGYTF.

V usage is TRBV4-1 and J usage is TRBJ1-4; D is uncertain. This CDR3 is built from 15 residues. Trimming left V 2 bases short and J 5 bases short, with 12 bases between. Per the germline V gene, CDR1 is MGHRA and CDR2 is YSYEKL. The CDR3 protein is CASSQTEERNEKLFF. DNA for the CDR3: TGCGCCAGCAGCCAAACGGAGGAGCGGAATGAAAAACTGTTTTTT.

The rearrangement links TRBV9 to TRBJ2-1; D might be TRBD2 (7 bases). Germline CDR1 reads SGDLS; CDR2 reads YYNGEE. V was shortened by 2 bases and J by 0 bases, with 9 bases between the two germline ends. The CDR3 is 15 residues long. For the CDR3, the DNA is TGTGCCAGCAGCGTGGGAGGGGGCTCCTACAATGAGCAGTTCTTC. Amino acids: CASSVGGGSYNEQFF.

This clone has more than one count but fewer than ten. This sequence joins TRBV7-8 and TRBJ2-1; 12 bases agree with TRBD2. The CDR3 extends over 15 amino acids. Germline V gives CDR1 SGHVS, CDR2 FQNEAQ. V dropped 2 bases and J dropped 7; count of bases not matched to a gene: 3. The CDR3 nucleotides read TGTGCCAGCAGCTTACTGCTAGCGGGAGGGAATGAGCAGTTCTTC. This encodes CASSLLLAGGNEQFF.

The chain recombines TRBV5-1 with TRBJ1-2, with D maybe TRBD1 (5 bases). Germline lookup yields CDR1 SGHRS and CDR2 YFSETQ. Trimming left V 4 bases short and J 3 bases short, with 19 bases between. This CDR3 is 16 amino acids long. CDR3 residues: CASSPGRPWGHYGYTF. In DNA, the CDR3 is TGCGCCAGCAGCCCGGGACGGCCATGGGGCCACTATGGCTACACCTTC.

As to this clone: Other DNA sequences in the sample encode the same CDR3. V usage is TRBV21-1 and J usage is TRBJ2-3; the table's D call, TRBD1, was not checked against the DNA. TRBV21-1 is a pseudogene locus. The CDR3 has 16 amino acids. CDR3 DNA sequence: TGTGCCAGCAGCAAAGAGGGGGCACTCGGGCGTGATACGCAGTATTTT. Translating it yields CASSKEGALGRDTQYF.

The genes are TRBV6-1 and TRBJ2-2, with a possible D match to TRBD2 (5 bases). From germline, CDR1 is MNHNS and CDR2 SASEGT. Trimming removed 1 base at V and 7 bases at J, with 16 bases between. This CDR3 is built from 16 residues. The CDR3 nucleotides read TGTGCCAGCAGTGAAGGAGGGTTCGGGGATGGCGGGGAGCTGTTTTTT. Translated: CASSEGGFGDGGELFF.

This clone was detected once. The chain links TRBV30 to TRBJ2-1, with D unresolved. Trimming took off 8 bases at V and 8 bases at J, with 28 bases between the two ends. The CDR3 consists of 16 residues. Per the germline V gene, CDR1 is GTSNPN and CDR2 is SVGIG (reference sequence). This CDR3 is CAQTSRSGPPGHEQFF. The CDR3 coding sequence is TGTGCCCAAACCTCGAGATCCGGACCCCCCGGGCATGAGCAGTTCTTC.

The chain recombines TRBV7-3 with TRBJ1-5; D is unclear. CDR3 size: 13 residues. The germline V gene encodes CDR1 SGHTA and CDR2 FQGTGA. Trimming removed 1 base at V and 1 base at J, with 2 bases between. The CDR3 DNA sequence: TGTGCCAGCAGCTTAAGCAGCAATCAGCCCCAGCATTTT. Amino acid sequence: CASSLSSNQPQHF.

This clone was counted only a few times. This rearrangement joins TRBV9 to TRBJ2-2; perhaps TRBD2 as D (5 bases). V shed 4 bases and J shed 5 bases, with 12 bases lying between them. The CDR3 extends over 14 amino acids. The V gene's germline CDR1 is SGDLS and CDR2 YYNGEE. CDR3 DNA: TGTGCCAGCAGCCCCCGTGGGGAGACCGGGGAGCTGTTTTTT. Translation: CASSPRGETGELFF.

The chain couples TRBV5-6 to TRBJ2-3; unclear D gene. The CDR3 consists of 15 residues. Per the germline V gene, CDR1 is SGHDT and CDR2 is YYEEEE. The V and J ends lost 0 bases and 1 base respectively, with 9 bases between them. The CDR3 region is CASSLGTMGTDTQYF. For the CDR3, the DNA is TGTGCCAGCAGCTTGGGAACGATGGGCACAGATACGCAGTATTTT.

The chain has TRBV5-4 and TRBJ2-3; TRBD2 matches 8 bases. V was pared by 1 base and J by 2 bases, with 6 bases of the junction left unmatched. The CDR3 totals 16 residues. Germline CDR1 reads SGHNT; CDR2 reads YYREEE (reference sequence). The CDR3 DNA is TGTGCCAGCAGCTTGAGATCGGGGGGGCCCACAGATACGCAGTATTTT. This sequence encodes CASSLRSGGPTDTQYF.

This clone has more than one count but fewer than ten. V usage is TRBV5-1 and J usage is TRBJ2-1; possible D gene TRBD2, 6 bases. CDR1 is SGHRS, CDR2 YFSETQ, per germline. The CDR3 is made up of 13 amino acids. Trimming stripped 3 bases from V and 9 bases from J, with 13 bases between. The CDR3 region is CASSSAPGGEQFF. CDR3 in DNA: TGCGCCAGCAGCTCGGCCCCCGGGGGTGAGCAGTTCTTC.